Listed below are T cell receptor beta chains from one sample, sequenced in a study of blood T cell repertoires in COVID-19. Sequencing used immunoSEQ multiplex PCR; TCRdb keeps in-frame clones, though not all of them. The repertoire holds about 140,000 clones, with 79% as singletons. Material: peripheral blood. All receptors come from a man aged 50 or older with active or convalescent COVID-19. Each CDR3 is given with its conserved first and last residue. Each record gives: J gene, D gene, clone size, V gene, CDR3 protein, CDR3 DNA. The D gene is left open where the match is weak. Rows give clone size only sometimes, using once, few, many, or a class for an expanded clone.

>TRBJ1-2|TRBD1|once|TRBV30
CAWSMTGEARGYTF
TGTGCCTGGAGTATGACAGGGGAGGCACGGGGCTACACCTTC
>TRBJ2-3|TRBD1|once|TRBV28
CASSLPSIRDRVTDTQYF
TGTGCCAGCAGTTTACCCTCCATCAGGGACAGGGTCACAGATACGCAGTATTTT
>TRBJ2-1|TRBD1|-|TRBV24-1
CATSVPGQANEQFF
TGTGCCACCAGTGTCCCGGGACAGGCCAATGAGCAGTTCTTC
>TRBJ2-1|-|-|TRBV10-3
CAISASLFNNEQFF
TGTGCCATCAGTGCTAGTCTTTTCAACAATGAGCAGTTCTTC
>TRBJ1-6|TRBD1|once|TRBV9
CASSTGVTNNSPLHF
TGTGCCAGCAGCACAGGGGTGACCAATAATTCACCCCTCCACTTT
>TRBJ2-7|TRBD1|few|TRBV24-1
CATSSAGTGANEQYF
TGTGCCACCAGCTCCGCCGGGACAGGGGCAAACGAGCAGTACTTC
>TRBJ2-5|TRBD1|-|TRBV9
CASSVGVGGEGETQYF
TGTGCCAGCAGCGTAGGGGTAGGGGGCGAGGGAGAGACCCAGTACTTC
>TRBJ2-1|-|-|TRBV3-1/TRBV3-2
CASGVLGWGTEQFF
TGTGCCAGCGGGGTACTAGGGTGGGGTACTGAGCAGTTCTTC
>TRBJ2-7|TRBD2|once|TRBV5-1
CASSLEGGPYEQYF
TGCGCCAGCAGCTTGGAGGGAGGGCCCTACGAGCAGTACTTC
>TRBJ2-7|TRBD1|-|TRBV11-2
CASSLDSQGVYEQYF
TGTGCCAGCAGCTTAGACTCACAGGGGGTGTACGAGCAGTACTTC
>TRBJ2-5|TRBD2|-|TRBV10-3
CAAGGSGRTQETQYF
TGTGCCGCCGGAGGTAGCGGGAGGACCCAAGAGACCCAGTACTTC